A selection of T cell receptor beta chains follows, all from one sample in a study of blood T cells in healthy people across ages. Using its own MiXCR run on the 5' RACE reads, TCRdb lists one record per CDR3 protein. This table holds about a million distinct CDR3 sequences, around 48% found once. Sequenced sample: blood. Every receptor here comes from a man younger than 45 in good health. Each CDR3 is given with its conserved first and last residue. Each record gives: CDR3 length, V gene, CDR3 protein.

cdr3_length: 16; v_call: TRBV10-3; cdr3_aa: CAISEVAEKSTYEQYF
cdr3_length: 12; v_call: TRBV5-6; cdr3_aa: CASSSSRYEQYF
cdr3_length: 15; v_call: TRBV6-2/TRBV6-3; cdr3_aa: CASSGSGGLTDTQYF
cdr3_length: 14; v_call: TRBV2; cdr3_aa: CASLGDRTNSPLHF
cdr3_length: 14; v_call: TRBV11-2; cdr3_aa: CASSEKSQGREQYF
cdr3_length: 10; v_call: TRBV12-3/TRBV12-4; cdr3_aa: CASSGGEAFF
cdr3_length: 15; v_call: TRBV6-1; cdr3_aa: CASSEGAASYNEQFF
cdr3_length: 18; v_call: TRBV4-1; cdr3_aa: CASSPDDARGAWDTEAFF
cdr3_length: 13; v_call: TRBV12-3/TRBV12-4; cdr3_aa: CASSLSRVTEAFF
cdr3_length: 16; v_call: TRBV7-2; cdr3_aa: CASSLATGQGMYEQYF
cdr3_length: 14; v_call: TRBV6-5; cdr3_aa: CASSPRDSYNEQFF
cdr3_length: 15; v_call: TRBV4-1; cdr3_aa: CASSHGTGHNEKLFF
cdr3_length: 16; v_call: TRBV7-8; cdr3_aa: CASSYPWGGDTDTQYF
cdr3_length: 11; v_call: TRBV7-9; cdr3_aa: CASSPPTEQFF
cdr3_length: 16; v_call: TRBV9; cdr3_aa: CASSFNVLAGVYEQYF
cdr3_length: 16; v_call: TRBV4-2; cdr3_aa: CASSQRTGGESDEQFF
cdr3_length: 14; v_call: TRBV9; cdr3_aa: CASSDGRSQETQYF
cdr3_length: 15; v_call: TRBV4-3; cdr3_aa: CASSHLPGQKNIQYF
cdr3_length: 16; v_call: TRBV20-1; cdr3_aa: CSARDLLALSHGEQYF
cdr3_length: 16; v_call: TRBV20-1; cdr3_aa: CSAGTSGGQSSYEQYF
cdr3_length: 16; v_call: TRBV15; cdr3_aa: CATSRDLAIPKNIQYF
cdr3_length: 16; v_call: TRBV28; cdr3_aa: CASPPSGGENTGELFF
cdr3_length: 14; v_call: TRBV5-1; cdr3_aa: CASSSTGGDYGYTF
cdr3_length: 14; v_call: TRBV7-8; cdr3_aa: CASSQSGGWDTQYF
cdr3_length: 11; v_call: TRBV29-1; cdr3_aa: CSVHWDVEAFF